The clone carrying this T cell receptor (beta chain) was picked up a small number of times. Its cognate antigen is unknown. These data come from a study of blood T cells in healthy people across ages. General study points: The study found more naive CD4+ cells and higher diversity in long-lived than aged donors. Roughly linear declines in TCR beta diversity per million T cells occurred with age.

Primers used in a second PCR of about 7 to 12 cycles were a sample-barcoded 5' primer and a J-beta primer mix. TCRdb re-derived calls from the 5' RACE reads in MiXCR, one entry per CDR3 protein. The repertoire holds about 830,000 distinct CDR3 sequences, with approximately 65% as singletons. This clonotype was sampled from a man between 25 and 39 years old in good health. Source material: blood.

Here the CDR3 DNA reads TGTGCCAGCAGCGAACCTAGCGGGGGGTACCCCCACGAGCAGTACTTC. As protein: CASSEPSGGYPHEQYF. The chain carries TRBV7-8 and TRBJ2-5; TRBD2 matches 11 bases. The J call is doubtful: the DNA matches TRBJ2-7 better. Germline V gives CDR1 SGHVS, CDR2 FQNEAQ. This CDR3 is 16 amino acids long.